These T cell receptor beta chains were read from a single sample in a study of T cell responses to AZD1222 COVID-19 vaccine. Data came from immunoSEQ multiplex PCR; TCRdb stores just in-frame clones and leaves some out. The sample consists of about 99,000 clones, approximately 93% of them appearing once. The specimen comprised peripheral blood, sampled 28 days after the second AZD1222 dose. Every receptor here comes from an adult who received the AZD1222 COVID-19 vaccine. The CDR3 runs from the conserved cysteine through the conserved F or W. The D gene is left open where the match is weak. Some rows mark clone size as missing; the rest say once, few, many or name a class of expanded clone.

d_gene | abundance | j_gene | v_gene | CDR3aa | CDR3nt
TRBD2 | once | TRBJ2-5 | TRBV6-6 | CASSQVKAGGETQYF | TGTGCCAGCAGTCAAGTGAAGGCGGGGGGTGAGACCCAGTACTTC
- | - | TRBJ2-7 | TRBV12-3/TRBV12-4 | CASSLAVAYEQYF | TGTGCCAGCAGTTTGGCAGTAGCCTATGAGCAGTACTTC
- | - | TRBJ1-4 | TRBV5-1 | CASSLAGGDEKLFF | TGCGCCAGCAGCTTGGCGGGGGGCGATGAAAAACTGTTTTTT
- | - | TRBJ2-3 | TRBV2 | CASSEVSEGKPDTQYF | TGTGCCAGCAGTGAAGTCTCCGAGGGGAAGCCAGATACGCAGTATTTT
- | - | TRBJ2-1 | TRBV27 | CASTGTRNSYNEQFF | TGTGCCAGCACTGGGACAAGGAACTCCTACAATGAGCAGTTCTTC
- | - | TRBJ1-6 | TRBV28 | CASSLGGEYSPLHF | TGTGCCAGCAGTTTAGGGGGGGAATATTCACCCCTCCACTTT
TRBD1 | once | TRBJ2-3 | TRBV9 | CASSGHRDRGTDTQYF | TGTGCCAGCAGCGGACACCGGGACAGGGGTACAGATACGCAGTATTTT
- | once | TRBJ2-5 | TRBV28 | CASSLVGLQETQYF | TGTGCCAGCAGTTTAGTGGGACTGCAAGAGACCCAGTACTTC
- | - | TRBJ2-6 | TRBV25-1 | CASTSSGANVLTF | TGTGCCAGCACTTCATCTGGGGCCAACGTCCTGACTTTC
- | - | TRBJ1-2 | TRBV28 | CASNSLGQLGRGYTF | TGTGCCAGCAACTCTCTAGGACAGCTGGGAAGAGGCTACACCTTC
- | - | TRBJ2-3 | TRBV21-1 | CASSKGIIDVASGRDPDTQYF | TGTGCCAGCAGCAAAGGTATAATAGATGTGGCTAGCGGGAGGGACCCAGATACGCAGTATTTT
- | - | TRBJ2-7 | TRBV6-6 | CATLGTPGRYEQYF | TGTGCCACCCTGGGGACGCCCGGACGCTACGAGCAGTACTTC
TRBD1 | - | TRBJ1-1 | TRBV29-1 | CSEQGQRNTEAFF | TGCAGCGAGCAGGGACAGAGGAACACTGAAGCTTTCTTT
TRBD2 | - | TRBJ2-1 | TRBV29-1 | CSVGGLAGYSDEQFF | TGCAGCGTAGGAGGACTAGCGGGATATAGCGATGAGCAGTTCTTC
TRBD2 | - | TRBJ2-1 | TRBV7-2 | CASSLALGGSSYNEQFF | TGTGCCAGCAGCTTAGCGTTGGGCGGGAGCTCCTACAATGAGCAGTTCTTC
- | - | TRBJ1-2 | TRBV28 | CASSSGSYGYTF | TGTGCCAGCAGCTCGGGCAGCTATGGCTACACCTTC
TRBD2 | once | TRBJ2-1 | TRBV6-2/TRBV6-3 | CASSDRTSGFSEQFF | TGTGCCAGCAGTGACCGGACTAGCGGGTTTAGTGAGCAGTTCTTC
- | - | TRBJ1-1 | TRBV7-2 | CASSPGANTEAFF | TGTGCCAGCAGCCCCGGGGCCAACACTGAAGCTTTCTTT